The rows below give T cell receptor beta chains drawn from one sample of a study of cytomegalovirus exposure and HLA in healthy donors. Some clones are missing from TCRdb's copy, which holds only in-frame ones; the method was immunoSEQ multiplex PCR. This sample has about 200,000 clones, with about 87% found just once. The specimen was PBMCs. The receptors were sampled from a woman between 18 and 30 years old in good health and CMV-seronegative. Each CDR3 is given with its conserved first and last residue. Fields, in order: V gene, D gene, J gene, CDR3 protein. D genes are given only for firm matches.

v_gene: TRBV19; d_gene: -; j_gene: TRBJ2-4; CDR3aa: CASSDGPGSHPNIQYF
v_gene: TRBV28; d_gene: TRBD2; j_gene: TRBJ2-3; CDR3aa: CASSSAGGLGVTDTQYF
v_gene: TRBV5-8; d_gene: -; j_gene: TRBJ2-7; CDR3aa: CASSQAVSSYEQYF
v_gene: TRBV19; d_gene: -; j_gene: TRBJ1-3; CDR3aa: CASSYSGNTIYF
v_gene: TRBV28; d_gene: -; j_gene: TRBJ2-1; CDR3aa: CASSLLARSEQFF
v_gene: TRBV5-1; d_gene: TRBD2; j_gene: TRBJ2-7; CDR3aa: CASSFASGSGEQYF
v_gene: TRBV27; d_gene: TRBD1; j_gene: TRBJ2-7; CDR3aa: CASSFGTGFYEQYF
v_gene: TRBV19; d_gene: TRBD2; j_gene: TRBJ2-1; CDR3aa: CASSAWTSRFYNEQFF
v_gene: TRBV7-3; d_gene: -; j_gene: TRBJ1-1; CDR3aa: CASSSQSDTEAFF
v_gene: TRBV13; d_gene: TRBD1; j_gene: TRBJ2-7; CDR3aa: CASSPGQGSPYEQYF
v_gene: TRBV7-2; d_gene: TRBD2; j_gene: TRBJ2-7; CDR3aa: CASSPTSGRSYEQYF
v_gene: TRBV5-4; d_gene: TRBD1; j_gene: TRBJ2-1; CDR3aa: CASSPGQNSYNEQFF
v_gene: TRBV4-1; d_gene: -; j_gene: TRBJ2-5; CDR3aa: CASSQGLQETQYF
v_gene: TRBV28; d_gene: TRBD1; j_gene: TRBJ2-3; CDR3aa: CASSGTDSSTDTQYF
v_gene: TRBV15; d_gene: -; j_gene: TRBJ2-1; CDR3aa: CALGRGRADEQFF
v_gene: TRBV2; d_gene: TRBD1; j_gene: TRBJ2-2; CDR3aa: CASSKRDRGDGELFF
v_gene: TRBV7-2; d_gene: -; j_gene: TRBJ2-7; CDR3aa: CASSLDSSYEQYF
v_gene: TRBV7-6; d_gene: -; j_gene: TRBJ1-3; CDR3aa: CASSLEGNGNTIYF
v_gene: TRBV27; d_gene: -; j_gene: TRBJ2-1; CDR3aa: CASSTYNEQFF
v_gene: TRBV7-6; d_gene: -; j_gene: TRBJ2-2; CDR3aa: CASRLNTGELFF
v_gene: TRBV7-9; d_gene: TRBD1; j_gene: TRBJ1-1; CDR3aa: CSSSRGTAEAFF
v_gene: TRBV7-9; d_gene: TRBD1; j_gene: TRBJ2-7; CDR3aa: CASSVSGTGGSYEQYF
v_gene: TRBV5-6; d_gene: -; j_gene: TRBJ2-5; CDR3aa: CASSLEDYQETQYF
v_gene: TRBV11-2; d_gene: -; j_gene: TRBJ1-2; CDR3aa: CASSLGGSNYGYTF
v_gene: TRBV18; d_gene: -; j_gene: TRBJ2-7; CDR3aa: CASSPQQDTTEQYF
v_gene: TRBV7-4; d_gene: -; j_gene: TRBJ2-3; CDR3aa: CASSLSRGTDTQYF